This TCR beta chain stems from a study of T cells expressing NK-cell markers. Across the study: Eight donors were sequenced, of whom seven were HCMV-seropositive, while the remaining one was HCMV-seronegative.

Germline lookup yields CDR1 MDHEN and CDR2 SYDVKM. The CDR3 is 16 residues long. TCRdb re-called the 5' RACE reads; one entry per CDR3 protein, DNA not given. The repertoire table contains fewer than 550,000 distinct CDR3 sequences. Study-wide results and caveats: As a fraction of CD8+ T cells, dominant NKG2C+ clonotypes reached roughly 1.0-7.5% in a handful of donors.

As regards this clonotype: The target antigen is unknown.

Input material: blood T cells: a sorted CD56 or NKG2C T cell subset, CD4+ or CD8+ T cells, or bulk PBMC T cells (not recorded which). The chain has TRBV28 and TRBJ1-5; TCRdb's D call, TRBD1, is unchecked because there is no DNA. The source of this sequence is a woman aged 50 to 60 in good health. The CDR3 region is CASSLWQGNSNQPQHF.